This T cell receptor (beta chain) was recorded in a study of cytomegalovirus exposure and HLA in healthy donors. Study at large: In an earlier analysis, 95 million to 140 million unique TCR beta sequences were found from some 180 million T cells. General observations from the study: Later work found that TCR association rates differed between HLA loci; DRB1 had the most and HLA-C the fewest.

This CDR3 has 15 residues. The ends were cut back, 5 bases at V and 4 bases at J, with 16 bases in the middle. CDR1 LNHDA and CDR2 SQIVND come from the germline V gene (reference sequence). Use of 60 Vbeta and 13 Jbeta primers characterized the PCR. TCRdb's table, derived via immunoSEQ multiplex PCR, lists solely in-frame clones and lacks some. In the table there are some 150,000 clones, around 79% of which are singletons. In this sample, this clone turned up a few times. What it recognizes is unknown. The receptor was derived from a woman in her 40s in good health and CMV-seronegative. Sequencing was carried out using PBMCs. The chain combines TRBV19 with TRBJ2-3, with a possible D match to TRBD1 (6 bases). The CDR3 loop reads CASSFSRGPSDTQYF. CDR3 nucleotides: TGTGCCAGTAGTTTTTCCAGGGGCCCTTCAGATACGCAGTATTTT.